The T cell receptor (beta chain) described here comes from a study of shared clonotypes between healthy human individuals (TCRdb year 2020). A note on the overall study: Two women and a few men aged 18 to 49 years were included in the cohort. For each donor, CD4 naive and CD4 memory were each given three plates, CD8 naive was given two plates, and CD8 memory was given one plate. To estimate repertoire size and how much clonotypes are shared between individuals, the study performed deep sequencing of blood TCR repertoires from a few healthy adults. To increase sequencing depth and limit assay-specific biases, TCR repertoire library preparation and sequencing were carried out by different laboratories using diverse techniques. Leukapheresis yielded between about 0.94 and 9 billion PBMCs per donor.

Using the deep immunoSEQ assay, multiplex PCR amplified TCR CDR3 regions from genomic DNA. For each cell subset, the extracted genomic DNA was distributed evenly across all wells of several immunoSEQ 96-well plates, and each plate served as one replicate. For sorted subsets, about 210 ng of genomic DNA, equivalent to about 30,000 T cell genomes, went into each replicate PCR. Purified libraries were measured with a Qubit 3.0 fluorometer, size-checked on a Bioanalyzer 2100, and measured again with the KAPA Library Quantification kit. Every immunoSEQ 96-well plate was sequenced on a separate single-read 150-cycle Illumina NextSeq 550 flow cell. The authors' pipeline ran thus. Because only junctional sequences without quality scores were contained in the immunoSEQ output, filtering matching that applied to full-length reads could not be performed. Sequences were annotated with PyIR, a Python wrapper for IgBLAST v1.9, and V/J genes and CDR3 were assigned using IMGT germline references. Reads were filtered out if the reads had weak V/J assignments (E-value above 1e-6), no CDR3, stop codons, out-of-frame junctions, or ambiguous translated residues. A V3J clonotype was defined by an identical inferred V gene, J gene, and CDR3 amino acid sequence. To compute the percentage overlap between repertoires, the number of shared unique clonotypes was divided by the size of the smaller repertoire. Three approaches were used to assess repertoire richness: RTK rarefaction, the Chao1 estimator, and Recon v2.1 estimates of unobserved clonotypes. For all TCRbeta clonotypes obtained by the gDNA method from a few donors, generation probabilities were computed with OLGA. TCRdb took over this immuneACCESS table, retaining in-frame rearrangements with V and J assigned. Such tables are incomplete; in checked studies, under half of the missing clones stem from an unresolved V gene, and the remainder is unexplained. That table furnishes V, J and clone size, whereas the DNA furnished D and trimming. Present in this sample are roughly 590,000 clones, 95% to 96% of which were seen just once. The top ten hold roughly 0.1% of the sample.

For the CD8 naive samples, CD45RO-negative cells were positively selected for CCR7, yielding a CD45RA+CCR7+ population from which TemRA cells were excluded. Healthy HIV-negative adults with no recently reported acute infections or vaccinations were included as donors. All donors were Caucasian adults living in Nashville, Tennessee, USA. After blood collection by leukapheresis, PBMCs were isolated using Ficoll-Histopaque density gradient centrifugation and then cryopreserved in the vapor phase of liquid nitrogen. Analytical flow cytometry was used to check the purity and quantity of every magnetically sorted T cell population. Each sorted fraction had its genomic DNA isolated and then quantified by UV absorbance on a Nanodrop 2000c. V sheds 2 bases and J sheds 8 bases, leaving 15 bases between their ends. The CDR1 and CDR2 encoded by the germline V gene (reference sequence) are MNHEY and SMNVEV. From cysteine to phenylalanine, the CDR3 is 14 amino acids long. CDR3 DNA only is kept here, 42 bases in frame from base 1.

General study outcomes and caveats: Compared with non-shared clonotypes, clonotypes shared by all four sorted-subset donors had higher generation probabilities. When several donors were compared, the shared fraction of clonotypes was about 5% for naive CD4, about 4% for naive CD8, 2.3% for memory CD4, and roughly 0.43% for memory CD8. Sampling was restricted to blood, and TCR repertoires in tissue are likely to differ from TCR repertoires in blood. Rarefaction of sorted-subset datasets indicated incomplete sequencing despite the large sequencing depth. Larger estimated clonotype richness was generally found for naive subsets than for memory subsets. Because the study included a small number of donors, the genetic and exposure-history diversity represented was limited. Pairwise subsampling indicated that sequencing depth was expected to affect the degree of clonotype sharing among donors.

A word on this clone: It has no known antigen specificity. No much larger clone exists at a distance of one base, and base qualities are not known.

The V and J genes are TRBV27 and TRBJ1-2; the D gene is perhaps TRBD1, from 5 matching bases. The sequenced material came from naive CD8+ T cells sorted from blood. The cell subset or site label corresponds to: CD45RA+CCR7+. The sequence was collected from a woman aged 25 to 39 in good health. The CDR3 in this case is CASSLTGTPQGYTF. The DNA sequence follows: TGTGCCAGCAGTTTAACCGGGACTCCCCAAGGCTACACCTTC.